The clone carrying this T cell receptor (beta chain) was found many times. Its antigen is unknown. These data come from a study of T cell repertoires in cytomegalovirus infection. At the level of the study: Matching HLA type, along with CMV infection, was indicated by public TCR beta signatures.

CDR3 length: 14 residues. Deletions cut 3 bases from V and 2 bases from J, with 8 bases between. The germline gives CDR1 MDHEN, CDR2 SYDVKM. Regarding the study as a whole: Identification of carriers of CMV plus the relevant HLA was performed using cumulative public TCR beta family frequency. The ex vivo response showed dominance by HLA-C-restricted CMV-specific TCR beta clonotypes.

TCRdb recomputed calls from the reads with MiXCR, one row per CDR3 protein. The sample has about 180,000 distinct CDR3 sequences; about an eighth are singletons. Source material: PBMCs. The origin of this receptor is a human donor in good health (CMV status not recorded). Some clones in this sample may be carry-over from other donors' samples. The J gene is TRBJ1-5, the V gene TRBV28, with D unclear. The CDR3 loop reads CASSFRLGNQPQHF. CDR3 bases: TGTGCCAGCAGTTTTCGTCTGGGCAATCAGCCCCAGCATTTT.